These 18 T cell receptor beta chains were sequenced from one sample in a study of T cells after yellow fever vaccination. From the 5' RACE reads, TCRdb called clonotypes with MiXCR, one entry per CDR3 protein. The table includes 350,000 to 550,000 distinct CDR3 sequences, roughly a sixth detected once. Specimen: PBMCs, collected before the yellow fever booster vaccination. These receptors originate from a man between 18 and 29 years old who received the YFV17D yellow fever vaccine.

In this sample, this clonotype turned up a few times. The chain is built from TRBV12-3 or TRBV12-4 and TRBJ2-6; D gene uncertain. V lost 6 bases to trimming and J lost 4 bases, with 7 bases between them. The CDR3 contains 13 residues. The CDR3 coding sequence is TGTGCCAGCAGGCGCCGAGGGGCCAACGTCCTGACTTTC. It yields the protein CASRRRGANVLTF.

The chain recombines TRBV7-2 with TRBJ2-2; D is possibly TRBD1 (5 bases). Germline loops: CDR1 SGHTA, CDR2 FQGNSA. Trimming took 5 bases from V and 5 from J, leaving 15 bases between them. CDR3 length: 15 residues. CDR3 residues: CASSAYLQGTGELFF. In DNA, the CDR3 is TGTGCCAGCAGCGCCTACCTGCAGGGAACCGGGGAGCTGTTTTTT.

The CDR3 loop is CSARVAGQGGNTIYF. The DNA for the CDR3 is TGCAGTGCTAGAGTAGCTGGACAGGGAGGAAACACCATATATTTT. The chain carries TRBV20-1 and TRBJ1-3; the match to TRBD1 covers 8 bases. V lost 1 base and J lost 4; bases outside the gene matches: 6. Germline V CDR1 and CDR2: DFQATT, SNEGSKA (reference sequence). This CDR3 has 15 residues.

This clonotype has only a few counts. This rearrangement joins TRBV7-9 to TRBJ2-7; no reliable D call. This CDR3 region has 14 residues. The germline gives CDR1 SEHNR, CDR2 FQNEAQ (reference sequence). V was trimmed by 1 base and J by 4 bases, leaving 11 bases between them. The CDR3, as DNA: TGTGCCAGCAGCTTAGGATTCCAGGATTACGAGCAGTACTTC. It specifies CASSLGFQDYEQYF. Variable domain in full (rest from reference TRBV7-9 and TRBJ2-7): DTGVSQNPRHKITKRGQNVTFRCDPISEHNRLYWYRQTLGQGPEFLTYFQNEAQLEKSRLLSDRFSAERPKGSFSTLEIQRTEQGDSAMYLCASSLGFQDYEQYFGPGTRLTVT.

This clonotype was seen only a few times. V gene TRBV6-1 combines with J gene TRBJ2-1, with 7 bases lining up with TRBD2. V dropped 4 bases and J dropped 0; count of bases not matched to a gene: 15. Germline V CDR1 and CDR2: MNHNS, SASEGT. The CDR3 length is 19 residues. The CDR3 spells CASSGITSALPRSYNEQFF. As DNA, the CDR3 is TGTGCCAGCAGTGGAATAACTAGCGCACTACCCCGCTCCTACAATGAGCAGTTCTTC.

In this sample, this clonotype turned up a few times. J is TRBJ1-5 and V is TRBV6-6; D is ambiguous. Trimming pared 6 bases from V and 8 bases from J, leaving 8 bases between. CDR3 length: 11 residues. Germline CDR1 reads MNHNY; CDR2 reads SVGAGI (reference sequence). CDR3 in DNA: TGTGCCAGCAGAGATCGAGAGCCCCAGCATTTT. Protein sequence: CASRDREPQHF.

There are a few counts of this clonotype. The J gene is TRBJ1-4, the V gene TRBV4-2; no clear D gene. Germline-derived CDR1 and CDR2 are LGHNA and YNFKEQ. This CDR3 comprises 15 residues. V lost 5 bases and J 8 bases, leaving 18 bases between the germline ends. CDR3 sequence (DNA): TGTGCCAGCAGCTCGCCCCCTAAACTTTGGGAAAAACTGTTTTTT. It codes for CASSSPPKLWEKLFF.

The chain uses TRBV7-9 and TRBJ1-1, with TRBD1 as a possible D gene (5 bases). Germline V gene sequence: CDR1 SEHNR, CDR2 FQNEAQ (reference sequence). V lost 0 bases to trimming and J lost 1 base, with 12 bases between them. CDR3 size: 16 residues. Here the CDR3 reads CASSLAVGAPNTEAFF. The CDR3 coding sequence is TGTGCCAGCAGCTTAGCGGTAGGGGCCCCGAACACTGAAGCTTTCTTT.

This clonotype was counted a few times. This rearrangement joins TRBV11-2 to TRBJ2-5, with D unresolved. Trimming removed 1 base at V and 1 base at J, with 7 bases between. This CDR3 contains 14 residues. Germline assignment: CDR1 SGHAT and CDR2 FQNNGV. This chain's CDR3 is CASSLGYSQETQYF. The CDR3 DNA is TGTGCCAGCAGCTTAGGTTACAGCCAAGAGACCCAGTACTTC. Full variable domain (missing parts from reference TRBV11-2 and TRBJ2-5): EAGVAQSPRYKIIEKRQSVAFWCNPISGHATLYWYQQILGQGPKLLIQFQNNGVVDDSQLPKDRFSAERLKGVDSTLKIQPAKLEDSAVYLCASSLGYSQETQYFGPGTRLLVL.

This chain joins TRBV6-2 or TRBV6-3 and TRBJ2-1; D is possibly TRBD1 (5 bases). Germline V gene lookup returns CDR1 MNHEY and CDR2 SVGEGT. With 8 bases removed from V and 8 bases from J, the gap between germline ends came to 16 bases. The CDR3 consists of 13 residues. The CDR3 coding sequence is TGTGCCAGCGCACAGGCGCTCGTCGATGAGCAGTTCTTC. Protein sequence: CASAQALVDEQFF.

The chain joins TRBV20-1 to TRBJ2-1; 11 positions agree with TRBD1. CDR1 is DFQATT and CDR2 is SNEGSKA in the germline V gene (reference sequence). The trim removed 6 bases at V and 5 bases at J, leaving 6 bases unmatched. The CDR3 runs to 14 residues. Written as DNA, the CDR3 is TGCAGTGCCCAGGGACAGGGGGGGAACAATGAGCAGTTCTTC. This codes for CSAQGQGGNNEQFF.

In DNA form, the CDR3 reads TGCGCCAGCAGTGGACATGGGAGCGGTGAAGAGACCCAGTACTTC. Its translation: CASSGHGSGEETQYF. V usage is TRBV10-2 and J usage is TRBJ2-5; a possible D gene is TRBD2 (5 bases). V dropped 4 bases and J dropped 3 bases, with 15 bases sitting between them. The CDR3 contains 15 residues. Per the germline V gene, CDR1 is WSHSY and CDR2 is SAAADI.

CDR3 sequence reads: CASSLVVAAGNEQFF. The DNA for the CDR3 is TGCGCCAGCAGCTTGGTGGTAGCGGCTGGCAATGAGCAGTTCTTC. This rearrangement joins TRBV5-1 to TRBJ2-1, with a tentative D call TRBD2 (6 bases). CDR3 length equals 15 residues. Germline CDR1 and CDR2: SGHRS and YFSETQ. V lost 0 bases and J lost 6, with 13 bases in between.

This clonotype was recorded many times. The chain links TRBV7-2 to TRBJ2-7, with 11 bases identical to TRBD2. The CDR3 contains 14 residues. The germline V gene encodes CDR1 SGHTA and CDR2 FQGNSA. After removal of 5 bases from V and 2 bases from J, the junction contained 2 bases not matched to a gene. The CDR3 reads CASSPSGGPYEQYF. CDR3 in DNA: TGTGCCAGCAGCCCTAGCGGGGGGCCCTACGAGCAGTACTTC.

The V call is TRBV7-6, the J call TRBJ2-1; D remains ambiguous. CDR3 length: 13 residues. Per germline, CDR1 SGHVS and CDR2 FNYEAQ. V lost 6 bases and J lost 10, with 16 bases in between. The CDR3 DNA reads TGTGCCAGCAGTCCAGGTGGATACCCCGAGCAGTTCTTC. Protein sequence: CASSPGGYPEQFF.

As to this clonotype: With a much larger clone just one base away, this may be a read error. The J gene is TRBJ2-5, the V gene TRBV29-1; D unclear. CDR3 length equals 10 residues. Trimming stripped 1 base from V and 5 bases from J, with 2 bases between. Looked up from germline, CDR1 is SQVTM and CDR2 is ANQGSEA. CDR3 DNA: TGCAGCGTTGAAGTGGAGACCCAGTACTTC. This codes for CSVEVETQYF. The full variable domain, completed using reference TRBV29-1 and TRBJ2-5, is SAVISQKPSRDICQRGTSLTIQCQVDSQVTMMFWYRQQPGQSLTLIATANQGSEATYESGFVIDKFPISRPNLTFSTLTVSNMSPEDSSIYLCSVEVETQYFGPGTRLLVL.

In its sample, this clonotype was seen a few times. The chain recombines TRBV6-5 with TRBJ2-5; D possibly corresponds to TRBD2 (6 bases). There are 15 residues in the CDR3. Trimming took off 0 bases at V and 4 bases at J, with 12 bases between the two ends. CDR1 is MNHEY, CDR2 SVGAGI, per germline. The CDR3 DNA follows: TGTGCCAGCAGTTACTCGACGGGGGAAGGAGAGACCCAGTACTTC. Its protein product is CASSYSTGEGETQYF.

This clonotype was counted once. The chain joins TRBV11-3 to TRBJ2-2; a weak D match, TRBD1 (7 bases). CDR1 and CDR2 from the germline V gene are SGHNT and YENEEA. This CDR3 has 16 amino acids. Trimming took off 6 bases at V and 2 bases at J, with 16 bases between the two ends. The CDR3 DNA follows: TGTGCCAGCAGTCCCGGGGGACAGCTTAACACCGGGGAGCTGTTTTTT. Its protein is CASSPGGQLNTGELFF.